This T cell receptor (beta chain) was captured in a study of T cell repertoires in ileal Crohn's disease. Comment on this clone: At the DNA level, this CDR3 is encoded by other sequences in the same sample as well.

The V gene's germline CDR1 is SGHRS and CDR2 YFSETQ. The trim removed 4 bases at V and 6 bases at J, leaving 7 bases unmatched. The CDR3 is made up of 15 amino acids. Sequenced by immunoSEQ multiplex PCR; TCRdb stores in-frame clones only, minus some. The sample lists about 15,000 clones; almost 90% were seen once. The rearrangement uses TRBV5-1 and TRBJ2-3; 11 nucleotides line up with TRBD2. The sequence came from an adult with Crohn's disease. Input material: ileal tissue. The CDR3 region is CASSLTSGRTDTQYF. The CDR3 coding sequence is TGCGCCAGCAGCCTAACTAGCGGGAGAACGGATACGCAGTATTTT.